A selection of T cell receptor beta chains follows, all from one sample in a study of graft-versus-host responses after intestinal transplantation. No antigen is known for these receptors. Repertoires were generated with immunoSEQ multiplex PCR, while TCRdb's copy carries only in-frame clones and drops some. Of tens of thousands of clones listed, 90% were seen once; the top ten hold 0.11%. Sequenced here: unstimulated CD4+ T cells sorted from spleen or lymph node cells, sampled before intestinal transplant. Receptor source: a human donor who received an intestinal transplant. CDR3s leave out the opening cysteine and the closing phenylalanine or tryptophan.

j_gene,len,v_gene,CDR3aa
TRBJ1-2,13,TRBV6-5,ASSYGQGAIDGYT
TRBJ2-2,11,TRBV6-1,ASRKTGAGELF
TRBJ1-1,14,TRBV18,ASSPEGTVSNTEAF
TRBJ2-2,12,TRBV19,ASSRGLATGELF
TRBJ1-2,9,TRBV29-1,SVLGEVGYT
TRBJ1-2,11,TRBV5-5,ASSLVAGNGYT
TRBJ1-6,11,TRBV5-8,ASRDHRNSPLH
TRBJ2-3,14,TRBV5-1,ASSPRLAGVSDTQY
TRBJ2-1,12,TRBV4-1,ASSQVILAGEQF
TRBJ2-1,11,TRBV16,ASSPNRAGEQF
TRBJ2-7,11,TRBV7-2,ASSWTTSYEQY
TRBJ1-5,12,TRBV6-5,ASRQFTGNQPQH
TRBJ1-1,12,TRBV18,ASSPGETNTEAF
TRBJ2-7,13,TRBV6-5,ASSYSEGLAYEQY
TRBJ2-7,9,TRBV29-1,SVILVPEQY
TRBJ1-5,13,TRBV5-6,ASSLRGFSNQPQH
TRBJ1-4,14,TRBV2,ASSEGGTGRLEKLF
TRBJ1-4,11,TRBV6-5,ASSSGRAEKLF